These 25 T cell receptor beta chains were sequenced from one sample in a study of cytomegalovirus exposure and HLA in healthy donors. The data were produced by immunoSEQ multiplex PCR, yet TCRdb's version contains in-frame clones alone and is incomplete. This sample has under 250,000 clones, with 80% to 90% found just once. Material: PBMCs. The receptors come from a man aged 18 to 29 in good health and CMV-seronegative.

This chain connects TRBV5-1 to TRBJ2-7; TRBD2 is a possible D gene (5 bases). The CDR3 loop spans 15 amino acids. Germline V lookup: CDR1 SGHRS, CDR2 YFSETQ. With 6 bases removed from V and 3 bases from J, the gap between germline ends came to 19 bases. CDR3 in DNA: TGCGCCAGCAAGAATGTGCCCGGGGAGTACTACGAGCAGTACTTC. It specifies CASKNVPGEYYEQYF. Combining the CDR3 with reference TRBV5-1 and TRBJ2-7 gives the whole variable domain KAGVTQTPRYLIKTRGQQVTLSCSPISGHRSVSWYQQTPGQGLQFLFEYFSETQRNKGNFPGRFSGRQFSNSRSEMNVSTLELGDSALYLCASKNVPGEYYEQYFGPGTRLTVT.

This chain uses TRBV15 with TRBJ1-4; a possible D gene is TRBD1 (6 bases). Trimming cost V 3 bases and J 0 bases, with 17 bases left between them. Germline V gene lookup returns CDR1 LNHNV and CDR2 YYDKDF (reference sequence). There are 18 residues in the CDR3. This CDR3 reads CATSSPPGADSTNEKLFF. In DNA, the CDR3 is TGTGCCACCAGCAGCCCGCCAGGGGCGGACTCAACTAATGAAAAACTGTTTTTT.

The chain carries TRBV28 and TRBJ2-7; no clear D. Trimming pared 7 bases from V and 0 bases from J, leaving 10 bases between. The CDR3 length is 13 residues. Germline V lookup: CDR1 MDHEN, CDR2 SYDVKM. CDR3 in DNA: TGTGCCAGCAAGAGGATAAACTCCTACGAGCAGTACTTC. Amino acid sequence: CASKRINSYEQYF.

The chain's CDR3 is CASSPRIYRTRGVNYGYTF. As DNA, the CDR3 is TGTGCCAGCAGTCCACGAATATACAGGACCCGTGGGGTTAACTATGGCTACACCTTC. This rearrangement joins TRBV28 to TRBJ1-2; D might be TRBD1 (5 bases). This CDR3 has 19 amino acids. The germline V gene has CDR1 MDHEN and CDR2 SYDVKM. Trimming cost V 5 bases and J 1 base, with 26 bases left between them.

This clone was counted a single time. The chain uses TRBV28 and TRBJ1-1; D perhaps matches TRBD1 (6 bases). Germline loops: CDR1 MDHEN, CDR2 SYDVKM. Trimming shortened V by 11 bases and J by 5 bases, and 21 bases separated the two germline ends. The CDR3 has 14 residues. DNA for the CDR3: TGTGCCGCTCAGGGCGGGGGGCTCGGGACTGAAGCTTTCTTT. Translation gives CAAQGGGLGTEAFF.

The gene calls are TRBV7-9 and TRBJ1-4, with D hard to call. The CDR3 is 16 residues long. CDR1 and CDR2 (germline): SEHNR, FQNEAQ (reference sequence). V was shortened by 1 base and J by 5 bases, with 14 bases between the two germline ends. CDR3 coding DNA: TGTGCCAGCAGCTTAGGGGAGGTAGAAACGAATGAAAAACTGTTTTTT. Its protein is CASSLGEVETNEKLFF.

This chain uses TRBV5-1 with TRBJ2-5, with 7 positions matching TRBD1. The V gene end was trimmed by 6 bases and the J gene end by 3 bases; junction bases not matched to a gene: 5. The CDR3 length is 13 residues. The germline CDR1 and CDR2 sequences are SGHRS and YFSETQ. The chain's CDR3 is CASTVQGKETQYF. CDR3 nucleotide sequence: TGCGCCAGCACTGTACAGGGGAAAGAGACCCAGTACTTC.

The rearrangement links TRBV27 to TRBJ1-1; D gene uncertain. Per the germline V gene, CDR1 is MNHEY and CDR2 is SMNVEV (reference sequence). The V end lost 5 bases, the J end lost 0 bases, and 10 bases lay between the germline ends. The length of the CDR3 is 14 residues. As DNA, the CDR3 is TGTGCCAGCAGTGGAGTTAACATGAACACTGAAGCTTTCTTT. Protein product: CASSGVNMNTEAFF.

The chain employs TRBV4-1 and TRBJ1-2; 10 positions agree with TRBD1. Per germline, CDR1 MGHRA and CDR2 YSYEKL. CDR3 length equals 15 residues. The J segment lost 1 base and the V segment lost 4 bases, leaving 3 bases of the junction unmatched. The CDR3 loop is CASSLGQGGNYGYTF. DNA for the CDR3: TGCGCCAGCAGCCTAGGACAGGGGGGTAACTATGGCTACACCTTC.

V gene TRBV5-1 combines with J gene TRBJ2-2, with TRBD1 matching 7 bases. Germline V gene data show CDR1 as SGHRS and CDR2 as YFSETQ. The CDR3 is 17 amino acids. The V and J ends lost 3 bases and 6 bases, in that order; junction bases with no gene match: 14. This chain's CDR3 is CASSSGQPTPGAGELFF. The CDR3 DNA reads TGCGCCAGCAGCTCGGGACAGCCTACACCCGGGGCCGGGGAGCTGTTTTTT.

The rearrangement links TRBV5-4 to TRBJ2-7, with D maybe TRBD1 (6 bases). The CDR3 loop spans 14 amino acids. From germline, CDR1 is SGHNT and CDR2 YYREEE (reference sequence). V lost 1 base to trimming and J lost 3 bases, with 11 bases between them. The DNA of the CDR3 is TGTGCCAGCAGCTTGCGGACAGCCCGCTACGAGCAGTACTTC. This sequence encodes CASSLRTARYEQYF. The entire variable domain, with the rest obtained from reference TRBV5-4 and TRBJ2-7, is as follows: ETGVTQSPTHLIKTRGQQVTLRCSSQSGHNTVSWYQQALGQGPQFIFQYYREEENGRGNFPPRFSGLQFPNYSSELNVNALELDDSALYLCASSLRTARYEQYFGPGTRLTVT.

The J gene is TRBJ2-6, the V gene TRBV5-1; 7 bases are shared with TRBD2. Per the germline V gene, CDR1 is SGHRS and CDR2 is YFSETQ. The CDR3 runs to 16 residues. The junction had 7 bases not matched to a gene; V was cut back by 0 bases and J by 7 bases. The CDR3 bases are TGCGCCAGCAGCTTGGCGCGGGGGAAGGGAGCCAACGTCCTGACTTTC. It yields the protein CASSLARGKGANVLTF.

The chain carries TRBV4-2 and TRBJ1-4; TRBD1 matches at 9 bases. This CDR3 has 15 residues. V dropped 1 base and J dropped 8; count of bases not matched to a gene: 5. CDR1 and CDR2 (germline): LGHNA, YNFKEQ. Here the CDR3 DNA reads TGTGCCAGCAGCCAAGGAGACAGGGGGGCCGAAAAACTGTTTTTT. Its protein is CASSQGDRGAEKLFF.

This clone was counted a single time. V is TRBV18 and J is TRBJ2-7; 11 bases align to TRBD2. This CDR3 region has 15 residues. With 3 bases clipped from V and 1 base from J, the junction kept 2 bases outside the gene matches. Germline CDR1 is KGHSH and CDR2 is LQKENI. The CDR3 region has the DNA TGTGCCAGCTCACCTAGCGGGAGGGCATCCTACGAGCAGTACTTC. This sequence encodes CASSPSGRASYEQYF.

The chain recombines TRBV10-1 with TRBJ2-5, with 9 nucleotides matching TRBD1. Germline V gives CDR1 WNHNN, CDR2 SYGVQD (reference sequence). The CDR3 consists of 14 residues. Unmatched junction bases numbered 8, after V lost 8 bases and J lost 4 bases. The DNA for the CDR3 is TGCGCCAGCGGGACAGGGTCGTTCGGAGAGACCCAGTACTTC. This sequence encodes CASGTGSFGETQYF.

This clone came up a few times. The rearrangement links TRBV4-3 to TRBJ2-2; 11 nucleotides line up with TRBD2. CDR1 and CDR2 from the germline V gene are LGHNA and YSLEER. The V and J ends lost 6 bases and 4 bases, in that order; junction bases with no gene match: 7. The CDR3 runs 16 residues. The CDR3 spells CASSHTSGSITGELFF. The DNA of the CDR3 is TGCGCCAGCAGTCATACTAGCGGGAGTATCACCGGGGAGCTGTTTTTT.

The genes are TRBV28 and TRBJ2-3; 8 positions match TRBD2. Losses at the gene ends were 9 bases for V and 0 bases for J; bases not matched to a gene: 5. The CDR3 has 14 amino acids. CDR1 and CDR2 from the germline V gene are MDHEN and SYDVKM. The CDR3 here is CASLAGGSTDTQYF. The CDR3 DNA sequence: TGTGCCAGTCTGGCGGGGGGAAGCACAGATACGCAGTATTTT.

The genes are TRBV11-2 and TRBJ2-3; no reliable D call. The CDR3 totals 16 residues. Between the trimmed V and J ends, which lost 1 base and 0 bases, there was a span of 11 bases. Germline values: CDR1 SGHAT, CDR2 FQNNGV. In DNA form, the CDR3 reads TGTGCCAGCAGCTTAGGGCTGATTGCTAGCACAGATACGCAGTATTTT. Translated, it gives CASSLGLIASTDTQYF.

CDR3 protein: CASRRTGNYGYTF. The CDR3 region has the DNA TGTGCCAGCAGGAGGACAGGAAACTATGGCTACACCTTC. The gene calls are TRBV5-6 and TRBJ1-2, with 7 bases lining up with TRBD1. The CDR3 spans 13 residues. CDR1 is SGHDT, CDR2 YYEEEE, per germline. V lost 5 bases and J lost 2; bases outside the gene matches: 3.

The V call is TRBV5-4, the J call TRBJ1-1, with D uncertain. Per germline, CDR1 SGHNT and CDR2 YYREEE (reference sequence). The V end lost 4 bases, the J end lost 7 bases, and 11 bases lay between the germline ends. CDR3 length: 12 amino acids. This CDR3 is CASSTDGGEAFF. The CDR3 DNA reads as TGTGCCAGCAGCACGGACGGAGGTGAAGCTTTCTTT. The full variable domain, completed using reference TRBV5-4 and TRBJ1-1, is ETGVTQSPTHLIKTRGQQVTLRCSSQSGHNTVSWYQQALGQGPQFIFQYYREEENGRGNFPPRFSGLQFPNYSSELNVNALELDDSALYLCASSTDGGEAFFGQGTRLTVV.

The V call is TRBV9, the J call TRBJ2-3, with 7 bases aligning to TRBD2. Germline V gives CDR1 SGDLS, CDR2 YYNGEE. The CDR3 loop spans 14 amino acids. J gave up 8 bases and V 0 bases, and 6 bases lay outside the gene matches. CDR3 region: CASSVEAGDSTQYF. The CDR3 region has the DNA TGTGCCAGCAGCGTAGAGGCGGGAGATTCTACGCAGTATTTT.

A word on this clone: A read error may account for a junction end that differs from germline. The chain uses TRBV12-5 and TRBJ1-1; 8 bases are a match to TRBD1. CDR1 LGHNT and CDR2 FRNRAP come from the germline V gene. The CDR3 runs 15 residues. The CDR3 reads CASGLVLGQGPDAFF. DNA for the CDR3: TGTGCTAGTGGTTTGGTACTCGGACAGGGACCTGATGCTTTCTTT. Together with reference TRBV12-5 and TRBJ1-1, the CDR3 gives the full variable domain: DARVTQTPRHKVTEMGQEVTMRCQPILGHNTVFWYRQTMMQGLELLAYFRNRAPLDDSGMPKDRFSAEMPDATLATLKIQPSEPRDSAVYFCASGLVLGQGPDAFFGQGTRLTVV.

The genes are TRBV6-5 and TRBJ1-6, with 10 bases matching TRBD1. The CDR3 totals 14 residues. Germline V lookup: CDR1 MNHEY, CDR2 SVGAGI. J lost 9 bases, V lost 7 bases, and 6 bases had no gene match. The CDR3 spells CASTRGQGTSPLHF. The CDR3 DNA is TGTGCCAGCACCCGGGGACAGGGGACTTCACCCCTCCACTTT.

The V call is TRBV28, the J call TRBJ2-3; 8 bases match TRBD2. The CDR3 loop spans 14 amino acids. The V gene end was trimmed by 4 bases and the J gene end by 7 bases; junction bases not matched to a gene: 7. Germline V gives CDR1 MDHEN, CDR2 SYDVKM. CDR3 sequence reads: CASSSGRGGNTQYF. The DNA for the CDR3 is TGTGCCAGCAGTTCGGGACGGGGGGGAAATACGCAGTATTTT. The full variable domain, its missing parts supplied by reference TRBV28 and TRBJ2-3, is DVKVTQSSRYLVKRTGEKVFLECVQDMDHENMFWYRQDPGLGLRLIYFSYDVKMKEKGDIPEGYSVSREKKERFSLILESASTNQTSMYLCASSSGRGGNTQYFGPGTRLTVL.

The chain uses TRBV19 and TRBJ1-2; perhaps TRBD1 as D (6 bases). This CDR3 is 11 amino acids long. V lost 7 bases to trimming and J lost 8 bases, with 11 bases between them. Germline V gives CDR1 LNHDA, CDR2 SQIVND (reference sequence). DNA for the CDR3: TGTGCCAGTACGGGGGGCCAGGGCTACACCTTC. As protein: CASTGGQGYTF.